This T cell receptor beta chain came from a study of Ad26.COV2.S vaccination and SARS-CoV-2 variants. The treatment is: approximately 18 received Ad26.COV2.S at low or high dose, single or two shots; about 5 received placebo; per-sample allocation not given. Samples were taken on day 63 after the first vaccine or placebo injection. TCRdb's copy holds only in-frame clones and misses some; the assay was immunoSEQ multiplex PCR. The repertoire holds about 480,000 clones, approximately 90% seen once, with 9.5% to 15% in the top ten. The CDR3 totals 12 residues. Germline CDR1 reads KGHSH; CDR2 reads LQKENI. With V trimmed by 5 bases and J by 9 bases, 3 bases remained unmatched.

The sample in question was peripheral blood, obtained in a trial of Ad26.COV2.S vaccine versus placebo. The sequence was collected from a person aged 18 to 65 who received the Ad26.COV2.S COVID-19 vaccine or a placebo. The gene calls are TRBV18 and TRBJ2-1, with 8 bases fitting TRBD2. The DNA for the CDR3 is TGTGCCAGCTCATCGGCGGGGGGTGAGCAGTTCTTC. Its protein product is CASSSAGGEQFF.